The 23 T cell receptor beta chains reported below all come from one sample, sequenced in a study of blood T cell repertoires in COVID-19. Profiled with immunoSEQ multiplex PCR; TCRdb holds only in-frame clones, not every one. The table has fewer than 300,000 clones, approximately 92% seen once. Sequencing input: PBMCs or T cells enriched from blood (not recorded which). Every receptor here comes from a woman in her thirties who had recovered from COVID-19.

This chain links TRBV27 with TRBJ2-1, with TRBD2 identical over 9 bases. The V gene end was trimmed by 1 base and the J gene end by 15 bases; junction bases not matched to a gene: 4. From germline, CDR1 is MNHEY and CDR2 SMNVEV (reference sequence). The CDR3 has 12 amino acids. The CDR3 region is CASSLLAGVTFF. The CDR3 DNA follows: TGTGCCAGCAGTTTATTAGCGGGAGTTACGTTCTTC.

The genes are TRBV2 and TRBJ2-3; 14 bases map to TRBD2. The V segment lost 7 bases and the J segment 6 bases; nucleotides outside the gene matches: 18. This CDR3 spans 19 amino acids. The V gene's germline CDR1 is SNHLY and CDR2 FYNNEI. The CDR3 DNA sequence: TGTGCCAGCATTCTCCTCACGGGGGCGACTAGCGGGAGGGGTGATACGCAGTATTTT. Protein sequence: CASILLTGATSGRGDTQYF.

This chain connects TRBV28 to TRBJ2-1, with 13 bases identical to TRBD2. The V segment lost 6 bases and the J segment 8 bases; nucleotides outside the gene matches: 10. The CDR3 is made up of 16 amino acids. In germline, CDR1 is MDHEN, CDR2 SYDVKM. CDR3 sequence reads: CASRTAGLAGEDEQFF. Written as DNA, the CDR3 is TGTGCCAGCAGGACCGCTGGACTAGCGGGAGAGGATGAGCAGTTCTTC.

J is TRBJ1-2 and V is TRBV6-2 or TRBV6-3; D is undetermined. The CDR3 consists of 17 residues. V was trimmed by 0 bases and J by 4 bases, leaving 18 bases between them. Germline V CDR1 and CDR2: MNHEY, SVGEGT. The CDR3 here is CASSYSTTRDNFYGYTF. CDR3 nucleotides: TGTGCCAGCAGTTACTCCACCACCCGAGACAATTTCTATGGCTACACCTTC.

This clone was seen only once. The CDR3 sequence: CAWSPTSLAVTDTQYF. CDR3 DNA: TGTGCCTGGAGTCCGACTTCTCTAGCGGTCACAGATACGCAGTATTTT. The V and J genes are TRBV30 and TRBJ2-3; TRBD2 agrees at 7 bases. Per the germline V gene, CDR1 is GTSNPN and CDR2 is SVGIG (reference sequence). The CDR3 extends over 16 amino acids. V lost 2 bases to trimming and J lost 2 bases; unmatched junction nucleotides: 10.

The chain uses TRBV6-2 or TRBV6-3 and TRBJ1-5; possible D gene TRBD1, 6 bases. Trimming pared 2 bases from V and 4 bases from J, leaving 12 bases between. The CDR3 spans 15 residues. CDR1 is MNHEY, CDR2 SVGEGT, per germline. Here the CDR3 DNA reads TGTGCCAGCAGTTACGGTGGACAGACAAATCAGCCCCAGCATTTT. Translation gives CASSYGGQTNQPQHF.

The CDR3 coding sequence is TGTGCCAGCAGCGTAGAGGGGTCCAGAACCGGGGAGCTGTTTTTT. It specifies CASSVEGSRTGELFF. The chain combines TRBV9 with TRBJ2-2; the D gene is possibly TRBD1 (5 bases). The CDR3 consists of 15 residues. The germline V gene encodes CDR1 SGDLS and CDR2 YYNGEE. The V and J ends lost 0 bases and 5 bases respectively, with 11 bases between them.

V is TRBV2 and J is TRBJ2-7; D remains unclear. The germline gives CDR1 SNHLY, CDR2 FYNNEI. Deletions cut 6 bases from V and 6 bases from J, with 9 bases between. The CDR3 is made up of 11 amino acids. In DNA, the CDR3 is TGTGCCAGCAGCCGGTCGGGCGAGCAGTACTTC. This gives the protein CASSRSGEQYF.

A few counts support this clone. The chain is built from TRBV6-2 or TRBV6-3 and TRBJ1-3; weak D call: TRBD1 (6 bases). The CDR3 is 14 residues long. V lost 6 bases, J lost 3 bases, and 12 bases lay in between. Per germline, CDR1 MNHEY and CDR2 SVGEGT. CDR3 sequence: CASSPRQVGNTIYF. In DNA, the CDR3 is TGTGCCAGCAGCCCCCGACAGGTTGGAAACACCATATATTTT.

This clone was counted between two and nine times. This sequence joins TRBV7-3 and TRBJ1-6; D not certain. The germline V and J ends were trimmed by 3 bases and 5 bases, with 5 bases remaining between them. Germline V gives CDR1 SGHTA, CDR2 FQGTGA. This CDR3 is 13 amino acids long. For the CDR3, the DNA is TGTGCCAGCAGCTTCAGAAATAATTCACCCCTCCACTTT. Encoded protein: CASSFRNNSPLHF.

This clone came up once. The chain recombines TRBV3-1 (or the pseudogene TRBV3-2) with TRBJ2-1; 11 bases line up with TRBD2. The junction had 6 bases not matched to a gene; V was cut back by 3 bases and J by 5 bases. Germline V gene data show CDR1 as LGHDT and CDR2 as YNNKEL (reference sequence). The CDR3 covers 16 residues. The CDR3 loop is CASSHRSGRADNEQFF. The CDR3 nucleotides are TGTGCCAGCAGCCACCGTAGCGGGAGGGCGGACAATGAGCAGTTCTTC.

V usage is TRBV28 and J usage is TRBJ1-2; D gene unclear. Germline CDR1 reads MDHEN; CDR2 reads SYDVKM. This CDR3 contains 13 residues. V dropped 2 bases and J dropped 1 base, with 5 bases sitting between them. CDR3 DNA: TGTGCCAGCAGTTTAGCCAGTAACTATGGCTACACCTTC. It specifies CASSLASNYGYTF.

The chain joins TRBV7-2 to TRBJ2-7, with 7 nucleotides matching TRBD2. V was clipped by 0 bases and J by 4 bases; unmatched bases: 6. The CDR3 has 15 residues. In germline, CDR1 is SGHTA, CDR2 FQGNSA. CDR3 coding DNA: TGTGCCAGCAGCTTAGCGGCGGGAGATCTATACGAGCAGTACTTC. Translation gives CASSLAAGDLYEQYF.

CDR3 in DNA: TGTGCCAGCAGTTTCCAGGGTGTCAACTATGGCTACACCTTC. Translation: CASSFQGVNYGYTF. The chain has TRBV27 and TRBJ1-2, with D possibly being TRBD1 (5 bases). V lost 3 bases to trimming and J lost 2 bases, with 10 bases between them. Germline CDR1 and CDR2: MNHEY and SMNVEV (reference sequence). CDR3 length: 14 amino acids.

The chain joins TRBV27 to TRBJ2-7, with 10 positions matching TRBD1. Germline assignment: CDR1 MNHEY and CDR2 SMNVEV (reference sequence). The CDR3 sequence is 14 residues long. The J segment lost 5 bases and the V segment lost 0 bases, leaving 1 base of the junction unmatched. The CDR3 is CASSLSGTGDEQYF. DNA of the CDR3: TGTGCCAGCAGTTTATCCGGGACAGGGGACGAGCAGTACTTC.

J is TRBJ2-7 and V is TRBV9; 8 bases fit TRBD1. The germline CDR1 and CDR2 sequences are SGDLS and YYNGEE. The CDR3 loop spans 15 amino acids. The V and J ends lost 4 bases and 0 bases, in that order; junction bases with no gene match: 6. The CDR3 DNA sequence: TGTGCCAGCAGCACGCGGACAGGGTACTCCTACGAGCAGTACTTC. As protein: CASSTRTGYSYEQYF.

The chain uses TRBV28 and TRBJ1-2; 7 bases map to TRBD1. The CDR3 loop spans 14 amino acids. The germline V gene encodes CDR1 MDHEN and CDR2 SYDVKM. Losses at the gene ends were 3 bases for V and 3 bases for J; bases not matched to a gene: 4. Here the CDR3 DNA reads TGTGCCAGCAGTTTGCCTCAGGGGGACTATGGCTACACCTTC. Its protein is CASSLPQGDYGYTF.

The J gene is TRBJ2-3, the V gene TRBV4-1; TRBD2 matches 8 bases. Germline lookup yields CDR1 MGHRA and CDR2 YSYEKL. V lost 3 bases, J lost 0 bases, and 14 bases stayed unmatched. The CDR3 loop spans 19 amino acids. In nucleotides, the CDR3 is TGCGCCAGCAGCCAGATAGTTTTGACTAGCGAGAAAAGCACAGATACGCAGTATTTT. It codes for CASSQIVLTSEKSTDTQYF.

V is TRBV9 and J is TRBJ2-6; D is unresolved. From germline, CDR1 is SGDLS and CDR2 YYNGEE. Between the trimmed V and J ends, which lost 0 bases and 4 bases, there was a span of 2 bases. The CDR3 contains 13 residues. CDR3 nucleotide sequence: TGTGCCAGCAGCGTAGTAGGGGCCAACGTCCTGACTTTC. This codes for CASSVVGANVLTF.

The chain carries TRBV15 and TRBJ1-4; 8 nucleotides agree with TRBD1. The germline CDR1 and CDR2 sequences are LNHNV and YYDKDF (reference sequence). V was pared by 4 bases and J by 7 bases, with 5 bases of the junction left unmatched. The CDR3 loop spans 14 amino acids. The CDR3 reads CATSIDRGFEKLFF. CDR3 nucleotides: TGTGCCACCAGCATAGACAGGGGATTTGAAAAACTGTTTTTT.

The chain uses TRBV27 and TRBJ1-4, with D uncertain. Trimming left V 6 bases short and J 8 bases short, with 13 bases between. CDR1 is MNHEY, CDR2 SMNVEV, per germline (reference sequence). The CDR3 sequence is 13 residues long. The CDR3 protein is CASRTKEMEKLFF. The DNA for the CDR3 is TGTGCCAGCAGGACGAAGGAGATGGAAAAACTGTTTTTT.

V usage is TRBV6-4 and J usage is TRBJ2-1; TRBD2 is a possible D gene (5 bases). This CDR3 has 15 amino acids. The V end was cut by 1 base, the J end by 6 bases, with 13 bases between. Per the germline V gene, CDR1 is MRHNA and CDR2 is SNTAGT. For the CDR3, the DNA is TGTGCCAGCAGTGACTTGTCTGGAGGAGTCAATGAGCAGTTCTTC. The encoded protein is CASSDLSGGVNEQFF.

The chain links TRBV5-1 to TRBJ2-7; D might be TRBD1 (6 bases). This CDR3 spans 14 amino acids. Germline V lookup: CDR1 SGHRS, CDR2 YFSETQ. Trimming removed 5 bases from V and 3 bases from J, with 15 bases in between. CDR3: CASRPDPTGYEQYF. The CDR3 bases are TGCGCCAGCAGGCCGGACCCGACAGGCTACGAGCAGTACTTC.